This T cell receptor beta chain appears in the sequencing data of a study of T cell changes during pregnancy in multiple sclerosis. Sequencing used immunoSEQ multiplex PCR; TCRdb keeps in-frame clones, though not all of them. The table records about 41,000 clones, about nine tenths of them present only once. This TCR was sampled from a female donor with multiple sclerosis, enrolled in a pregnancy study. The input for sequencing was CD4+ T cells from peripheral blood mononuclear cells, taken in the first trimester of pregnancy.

The CDR3 here is CASSKQPGTSGSKNIQYF. As DNA, the CDR3 is TGTGCCAGTAGTAAACAACCTGGGACTAGCGGATCCAAAAACATTCAGTACTTC. This sequence joins TRBV19 and TRBJ2-4; 11 bases line up with TRBD2. The germline V gene encodes CDR1 LNHDA and CDR2 SQIVND (reference sequence). Unmatched junction bases numbered 10, after V lost 4 bases and J lost 2 bases. The CDR3 length is 18 residues.